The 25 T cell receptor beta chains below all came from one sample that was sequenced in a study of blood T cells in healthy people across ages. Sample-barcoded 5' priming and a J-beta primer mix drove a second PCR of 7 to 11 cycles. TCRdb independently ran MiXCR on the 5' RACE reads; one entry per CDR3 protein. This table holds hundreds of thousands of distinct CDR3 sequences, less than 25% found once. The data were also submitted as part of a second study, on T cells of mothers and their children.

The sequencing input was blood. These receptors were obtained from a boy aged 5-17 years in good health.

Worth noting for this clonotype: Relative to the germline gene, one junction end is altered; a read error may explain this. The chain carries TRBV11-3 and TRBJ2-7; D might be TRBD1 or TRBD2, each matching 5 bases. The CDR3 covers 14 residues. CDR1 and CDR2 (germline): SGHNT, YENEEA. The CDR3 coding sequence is TGTGCCAGCAGCTTAGGAGGGGCCAGGAGCGAGCAATACTTC. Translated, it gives CASSLGGARSEQYF.

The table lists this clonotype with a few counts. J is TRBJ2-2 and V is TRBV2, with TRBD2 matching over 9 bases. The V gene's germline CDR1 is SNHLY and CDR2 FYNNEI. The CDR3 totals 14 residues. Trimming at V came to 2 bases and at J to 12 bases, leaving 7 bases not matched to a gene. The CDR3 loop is CASSERASGVQLFF. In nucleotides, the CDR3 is TGTGCCAGCAGTGAAAGGGCTAGCGGGGTCCAGCTGTTTTTT.

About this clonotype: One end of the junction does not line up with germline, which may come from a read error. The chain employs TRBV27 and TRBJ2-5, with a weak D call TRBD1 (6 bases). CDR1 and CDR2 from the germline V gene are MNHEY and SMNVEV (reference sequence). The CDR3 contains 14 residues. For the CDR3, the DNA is TGTGCCAGCAGTTTAATGACAGGCCAAGAGACCCAGCACTTC. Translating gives CASSLMTGQETQHF.

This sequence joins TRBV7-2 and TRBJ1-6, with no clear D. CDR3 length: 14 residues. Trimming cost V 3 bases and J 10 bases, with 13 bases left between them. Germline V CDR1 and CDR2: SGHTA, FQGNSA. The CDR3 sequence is CASSLAATGSPLHF. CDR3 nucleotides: TGTGCCAGCAGCTTGGCGGCGACGGGGTCACCCCTCCACTTT.

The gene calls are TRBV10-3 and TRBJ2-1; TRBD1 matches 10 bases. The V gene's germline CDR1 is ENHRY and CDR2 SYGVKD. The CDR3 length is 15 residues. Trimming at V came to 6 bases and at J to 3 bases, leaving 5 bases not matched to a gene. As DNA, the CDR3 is TGTGCCATCAGCGAGGGGACAGGGGTCTACAATGAGCAGTTCTTC. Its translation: CAISEGTGVYNEQFF.

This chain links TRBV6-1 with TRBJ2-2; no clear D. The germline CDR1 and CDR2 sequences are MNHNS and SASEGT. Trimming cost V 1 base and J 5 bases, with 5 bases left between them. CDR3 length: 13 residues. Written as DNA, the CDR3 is TGTGCCAGCAGTGAAGGCCAGACCGGGGAGCTGTTTTTT. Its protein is CASSEGQTGELFF.

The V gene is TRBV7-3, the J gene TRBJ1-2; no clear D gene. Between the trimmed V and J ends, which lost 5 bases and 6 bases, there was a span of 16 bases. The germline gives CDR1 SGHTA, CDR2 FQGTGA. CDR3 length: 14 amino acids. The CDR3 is CASSPWLGSNGYTF. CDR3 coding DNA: TGTGCCAGCAGCCCATGGCTAGGCAGTAATGGCTACACCTTC.

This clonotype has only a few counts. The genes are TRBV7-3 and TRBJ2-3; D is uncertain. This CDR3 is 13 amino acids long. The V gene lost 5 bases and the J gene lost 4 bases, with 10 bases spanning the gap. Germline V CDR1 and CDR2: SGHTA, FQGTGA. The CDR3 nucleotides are TGTGCCAGCAGCCCCTCCGAGCCAGATACGCAGTATTTT. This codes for CASSPSEPDTQYF.

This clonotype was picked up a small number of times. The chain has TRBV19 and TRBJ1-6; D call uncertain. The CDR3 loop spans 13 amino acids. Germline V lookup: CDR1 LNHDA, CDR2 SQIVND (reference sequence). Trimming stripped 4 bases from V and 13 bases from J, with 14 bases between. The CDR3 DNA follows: TGTGCCAGTAGTACCCCGGGCAGCGTTCCCCTCCACTTT. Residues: CASSTPGSVPLHF. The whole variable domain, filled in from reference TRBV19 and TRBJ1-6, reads DGGITQSPKYLFRKEGQNVTLSCEQNLNHDAMYWYRQDPGQGLRLIYYSQIVNDFQKGDIAEGYSVSREKKESFPLTVTSAQKNPTAFYLCASSTPGSVPLHFGNGTRLTVT.

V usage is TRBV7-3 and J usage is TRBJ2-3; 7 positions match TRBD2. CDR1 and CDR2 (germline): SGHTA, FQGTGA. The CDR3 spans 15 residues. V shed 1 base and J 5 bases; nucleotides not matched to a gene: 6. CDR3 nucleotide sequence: TGTGCCAGCAGCTTAAGGTTGGGAGGGATAGATACGCAGTATTTT. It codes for CASSLRLGGIDTQYF. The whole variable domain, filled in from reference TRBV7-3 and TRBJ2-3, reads GAGVSQTPSNKVTEKGKYVELRCDPISGHTALYWYRQSLGQGPEFLIYFQGTGAADDSGLPNDRFFAVRPEGSVSTLKIQRTERGDSAVYLCASSLRLGGIDTQYFGPGTRLTVL.

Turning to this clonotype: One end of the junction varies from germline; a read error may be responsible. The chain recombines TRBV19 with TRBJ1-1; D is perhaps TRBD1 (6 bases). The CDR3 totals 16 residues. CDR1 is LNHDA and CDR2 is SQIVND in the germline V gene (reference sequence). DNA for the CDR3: TGTGCCAGTAGTCCCCGGGACAACCCTATGAACACTGAAGCCTTCTTT. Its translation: CASSPRDNPMNTEAFF.

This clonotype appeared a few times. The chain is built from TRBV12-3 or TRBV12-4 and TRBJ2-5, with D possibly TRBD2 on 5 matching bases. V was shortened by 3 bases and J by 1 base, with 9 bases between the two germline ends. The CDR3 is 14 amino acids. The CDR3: CASSFRTPQETQYF. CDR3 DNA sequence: TGTGCCAGCAGTTTCAGGACTCCCCAAGAGACCCAGTACTTC.

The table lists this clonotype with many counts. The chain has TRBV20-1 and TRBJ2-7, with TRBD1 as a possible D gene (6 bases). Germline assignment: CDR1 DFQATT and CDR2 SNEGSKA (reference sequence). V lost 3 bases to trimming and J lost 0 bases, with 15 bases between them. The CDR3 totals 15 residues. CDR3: CSASIRDTASYEQYF. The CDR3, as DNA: TGCAGTGCTAGCATCCGGGACACTGCCTCCTACGAGCAGTACTTC.

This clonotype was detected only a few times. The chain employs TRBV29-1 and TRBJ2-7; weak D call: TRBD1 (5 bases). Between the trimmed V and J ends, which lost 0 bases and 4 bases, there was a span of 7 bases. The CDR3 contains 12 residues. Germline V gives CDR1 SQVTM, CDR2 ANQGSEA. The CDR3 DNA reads TGCAGCGTTGAAGAGACAGAGTACGAGCAGTACTTC. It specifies CSVEETEYEQYF.

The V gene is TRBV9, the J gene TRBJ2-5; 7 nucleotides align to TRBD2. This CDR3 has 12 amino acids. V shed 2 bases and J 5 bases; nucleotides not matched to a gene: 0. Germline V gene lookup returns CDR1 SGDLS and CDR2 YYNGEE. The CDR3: CASSVREETQYF. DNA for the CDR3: TGTGCCAGCAGCGTGCGGGAGGAGACCCAGTACTTC.

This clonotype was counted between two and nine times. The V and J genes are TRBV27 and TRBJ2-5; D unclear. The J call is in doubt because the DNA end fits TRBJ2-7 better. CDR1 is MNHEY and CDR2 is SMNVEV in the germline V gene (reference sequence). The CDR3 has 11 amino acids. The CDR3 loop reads CASLSGYEQYF. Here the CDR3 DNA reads TGTGCCAGCTTGTCAGGCTACGAGCAGTACTTC.

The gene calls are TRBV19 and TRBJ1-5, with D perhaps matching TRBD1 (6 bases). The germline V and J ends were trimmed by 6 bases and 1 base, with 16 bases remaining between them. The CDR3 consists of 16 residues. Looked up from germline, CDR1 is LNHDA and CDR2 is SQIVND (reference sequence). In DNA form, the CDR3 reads TGTGCCAGTAGGGATCCCCAGGGGTTGAGCAATCAGCCCCAGCATTTT. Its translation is CASRDPQGLSNQPQHF.

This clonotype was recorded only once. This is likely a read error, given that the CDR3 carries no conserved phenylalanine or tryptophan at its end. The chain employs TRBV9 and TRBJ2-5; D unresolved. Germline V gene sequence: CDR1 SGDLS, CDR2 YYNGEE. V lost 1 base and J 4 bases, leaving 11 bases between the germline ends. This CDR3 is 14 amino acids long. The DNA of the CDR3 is TGTGCCAGCAGCGTATCAAAGGGCGGAGAGACCCAGTACCTC. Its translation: CASSVSKGGETQYL.

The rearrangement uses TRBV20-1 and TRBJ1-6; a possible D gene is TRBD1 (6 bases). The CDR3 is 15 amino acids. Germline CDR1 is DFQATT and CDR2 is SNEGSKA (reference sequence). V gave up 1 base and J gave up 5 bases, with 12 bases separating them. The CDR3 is CSARVRGGDNSPLHF. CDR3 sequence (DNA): TGCAGTGCTAGAGTAAGGGGGGGGGATAATTCACCCCTCCACTTT.

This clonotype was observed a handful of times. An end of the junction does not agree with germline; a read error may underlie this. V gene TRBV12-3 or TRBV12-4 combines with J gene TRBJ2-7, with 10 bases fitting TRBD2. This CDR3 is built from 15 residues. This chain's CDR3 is CASSLAGVSFYEQYF. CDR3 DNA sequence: TGTGCCAGCAGTCTAGCGGGGGTCTCTTTCTACGAGCAGTACTTC.

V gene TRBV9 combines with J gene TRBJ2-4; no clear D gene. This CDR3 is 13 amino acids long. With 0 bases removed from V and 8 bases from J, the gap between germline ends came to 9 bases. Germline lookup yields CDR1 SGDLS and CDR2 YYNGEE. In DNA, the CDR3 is TGTGCCAGCAGCGTAGGCGGCAAGGACATTCAGTACTTC. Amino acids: CASSVGGKDIQYF.

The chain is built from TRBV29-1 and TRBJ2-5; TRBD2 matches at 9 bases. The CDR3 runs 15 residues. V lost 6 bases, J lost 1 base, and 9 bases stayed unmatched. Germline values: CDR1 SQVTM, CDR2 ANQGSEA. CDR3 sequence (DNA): TGCAGCGTCGTTCCCAGCGGGGGGACCCAAGAGACCCAGTACTTC. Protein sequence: CSVVPSGGTQETQYF. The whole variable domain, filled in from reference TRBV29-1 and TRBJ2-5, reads SAVISQKPSRDICQRGTSLTIQCQVDSQVTMMFWYRQQPGQSLTLIATANQGSEATYESGFVIDKFPISRPNLTFSTLTVSNMSPEDSSIYLCSVVPSGGTQETQYFGPGTRLLVL.

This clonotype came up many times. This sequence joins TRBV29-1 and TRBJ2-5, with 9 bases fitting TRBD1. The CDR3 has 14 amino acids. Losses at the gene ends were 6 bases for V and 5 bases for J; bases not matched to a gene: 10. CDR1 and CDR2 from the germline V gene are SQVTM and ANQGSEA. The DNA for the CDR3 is TGCAGCGTGGCCGGGGACAGGGACGTCGAGACCCAGTACTTC. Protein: CSVAGDRDVETQYF.

The CDR3 region is CASSPHHTEAFF. CDR3 sequence (DNA): TGTGCCAGCAGCCCCCACCACACTGAAGCTTTCTTT. The gene calls are TRBV7-9 and TRBJ1-1; D gene unclear. The CDR3 is 12 amino acids. V lost 5 bases and J 3 bases, leaving 7 bases between the germline ends. CDR1 SEHNR and CDR2 FQNEAQ come from the germline V gene (reference sequence).

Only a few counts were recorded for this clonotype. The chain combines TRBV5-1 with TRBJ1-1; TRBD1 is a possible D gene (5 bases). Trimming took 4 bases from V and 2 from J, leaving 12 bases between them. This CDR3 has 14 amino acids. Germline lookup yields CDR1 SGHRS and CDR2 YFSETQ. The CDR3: CASSPWTTNTEAFF. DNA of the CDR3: TGCGCCAGCAGCCCGTGGACAACTAACACTGAAGCTTTCTTT.